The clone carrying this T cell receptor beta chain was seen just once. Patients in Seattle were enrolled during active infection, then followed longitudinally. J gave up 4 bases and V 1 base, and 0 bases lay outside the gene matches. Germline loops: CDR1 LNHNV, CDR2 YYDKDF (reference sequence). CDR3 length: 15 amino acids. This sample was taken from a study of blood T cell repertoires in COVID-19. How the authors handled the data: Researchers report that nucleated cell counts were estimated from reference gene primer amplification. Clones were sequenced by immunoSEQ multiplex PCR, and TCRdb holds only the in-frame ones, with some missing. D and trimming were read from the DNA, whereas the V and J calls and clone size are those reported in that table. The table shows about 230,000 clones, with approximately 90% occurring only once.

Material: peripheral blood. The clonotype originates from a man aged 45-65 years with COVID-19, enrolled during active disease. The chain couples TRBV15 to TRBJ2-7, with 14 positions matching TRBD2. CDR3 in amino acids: CATSRGTSGRYEQYF. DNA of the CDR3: TGTGCCACCAGCAGAGGGACTAGCGGGAGGTACGAGCAGTACTTC.